Described below is a single T cell receptor (beta chain) sequence and its context. Its target is not known. The sample originates from a study of cytomegalovirus exposure and HLA in healthy donors. General study results and limits: A likely sequencing artifact accounted for one observed cluster of highly shared sequence variants.

The CDR3 consists of 12 residues. Losses at the gene ends were 5 bases for V and 8 bases for J; bases not matched to a gene: 3. Germline CDR1 reads SEHNR; CDR2 reads FQNEAQ (reference sequence). PCR primers comprised 60 Vbeta and 13 Jbeta primers. The method was immunoSEQ multiplex PCR; TCRdb's version includes in-frame clones alone and lacks a portion of them. The sample carries 150,000 to 170,000 clones, more than 70% recorded once. This chain uses TRBV7-9 with TRBJ1-2, with TRBD1 matching 9 bases. Sequencing used PBMCs. The TCR was taken from a woman in her 40s in good health and CMV-seropositive. Written as DNA, the CDR3 is TGTGCCAGCAGCCCGACAGGGGGAGGCTACACCTTC. Translated: CASSPTGGGYTF.